Below, one T cell receptor beta chain is given with its context. Antigen: not known. This sample is drawn from a study of cytomegalovirus exposure and HLA in healthy donors. At the level of the study: Unique TCRs numbering around 80 million, obtained from HLA-typed donors, made up an early data release.

V lost 0 bases, J lost 7 bases, and 5 bases stayed unmatched. This CDR3 contains 16 residues. The germline V gene encodes CDR1 GTSNPN and CDR2 SVGIG (reference sequence). PCR employed 60 Vbeta and 13 Jbeta primers. Generated by immunoSEQ multiplex PCR, the TCRdb table keeps only in-frame clones and is missing some. In the table there are about 210,000 clones, 70% to 90% of which are singletons. Findings of the study overall: According to the study, roughly 160 TCR beta chains were cytomegalovirus-associated. Clonal expansion, a later analysis showed, was greater in HLA-associated TCR beta chains than in equally common others.

V and J are TRBV30 and TRBJ2-1; TRBD2 aligns across 14 bases. Specimen: PBMCs. This TCR was recovered from a girl aged 2-15 years in good health and CMV-seronegative. CDR3 nucleotide sequence: TGTGCCTGGAGTGTACTAGGGACTAGCGGGAGTAATGAGCAGTTCTTC. As protein: CAWSVLGTSGSNEQFF.